Included here is one T cell receptor beta chain sequence, with context. One entry per CDR3 protein, called by TCRdb with MiXCR from the 5' RACE reads. Of hundreds of thousands of distinct CDR3 sequences in the sample, roughly 24% were seen once. The sample belongs to a study of identical twins. The V gene end was trimmed by 6 bases and the J gene end by 6 bases; junction bases not matched to a gene: 16. Germline V gene data show CDR1 as SGHVT and CDR2 as SQSDAQ. This CDR3 spans 19 amino acids. This sample also appeared in a second study, on T cells expressing NK-cell markers.

Sequencing used CD4+ T cells sorted from blood. This TCR derives from a woman between 18 and 30 years old in good health. The chain employs TRBV7-4 and TRBJ2-4, with 14 bases aligning to TRBD2. CDR3 bases: TGTGCCAGCAGTTTACCACCAAGACTAGCGGGAGGGCCGGGAAACATTCAGTACTTC. As protein: CASSLPPRLAGGPGNIQYF.